The T cell receptor beta chain under discussion was sequenced for a study of blood T cell dynamics during melanoma immunotherapy. Stated time point: pre-treatment baseline. Each bulk PBMC sample had roughly 400 ng DNA loaded. TCRdb keeps only in-frame clones here, not all; method: immunoSEQ multiplex PCR. The repertoire holds about 7,200 clones, with about 86% as singletons. The V gene's germline CDR1 is MDHEN and CDR2 SYDVKM. The CDR3 contains 14 residues. Between the trimmed V and J ends, which lost 1 base and 5 bases, there was a span of 12 bases. This TCR was sampled from a human donor with melanoma. The V gene is TRBV28, the J gene TRBJ2-7; D unclear. Sequencing was performed on blood, taken from a patient treated with checkpoint blockade. CDR3 sequence: CASSLYRKPNEQYF. CDR3 sequence (DNA): TGTGCCAGCAGTTTATATCGGAAACCCAACGAGCAGTACTTC.